This T cell receptor beta chain was documented in a study of blood T cell repertoires in COVID-19. Study-level background: COVID-19 samples from acute and convalescent phases originated in the United States, Italy and Spain. The analysed material was cDNA or gDNA that came from T cells, B-cell-depleted T cells, or PBMCs.

V lost 5 bases and J lost 5; bases outside the gene matches: 11. Germline CDR1 reads MDHEN; CDR2 reads SYDVKM. This CDR3 is 16 amino acids long. In the source study's methods: Reference gene primer amplification gave nucleated cell count estimates. Only in-frame clones appear in the TCRdb table, and some are missing; sequencing was by immunoSEQ multiplex PCR. V, J and clone size derive from that table, while D and trimming were established from the DNA sequence. The sample lists roughly 340,000 clones, around 89% seen once, with about 2.9% in the top ten. A Seattle source enrolled patients during active infection and followed them longitudinally.

This TCR was recovered from a woman aged 30 to 39 with COVID-19, enrolled during active disease. Material for sequencing was peripheral blood. The chain joins TRBV28 to TRBJ2-3; TRBD1 aligns across 9 bases. The CDR3 region has the DNA TGTGCCAGCAGTGATCAGGGACAGGGAATTCTAGATACGCAGTATTTT. Encoded protein: CASSDQGQGILDTQYF.